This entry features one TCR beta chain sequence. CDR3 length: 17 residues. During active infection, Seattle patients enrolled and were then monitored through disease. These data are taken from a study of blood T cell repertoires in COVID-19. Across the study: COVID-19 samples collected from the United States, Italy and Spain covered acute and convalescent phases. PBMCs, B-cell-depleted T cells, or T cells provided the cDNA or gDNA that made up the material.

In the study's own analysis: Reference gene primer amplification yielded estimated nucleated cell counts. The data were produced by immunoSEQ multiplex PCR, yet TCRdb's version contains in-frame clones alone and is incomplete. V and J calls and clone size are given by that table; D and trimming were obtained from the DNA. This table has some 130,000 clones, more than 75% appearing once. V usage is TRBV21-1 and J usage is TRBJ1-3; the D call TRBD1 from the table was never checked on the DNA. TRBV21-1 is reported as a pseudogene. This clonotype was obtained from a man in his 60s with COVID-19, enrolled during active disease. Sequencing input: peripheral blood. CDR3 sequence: CASSTQDRTRSGNTIYF. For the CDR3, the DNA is TGTGCCAGCAGCACCCAGGACAGGACCCGCTCTGGAAACACCATATATTTT.